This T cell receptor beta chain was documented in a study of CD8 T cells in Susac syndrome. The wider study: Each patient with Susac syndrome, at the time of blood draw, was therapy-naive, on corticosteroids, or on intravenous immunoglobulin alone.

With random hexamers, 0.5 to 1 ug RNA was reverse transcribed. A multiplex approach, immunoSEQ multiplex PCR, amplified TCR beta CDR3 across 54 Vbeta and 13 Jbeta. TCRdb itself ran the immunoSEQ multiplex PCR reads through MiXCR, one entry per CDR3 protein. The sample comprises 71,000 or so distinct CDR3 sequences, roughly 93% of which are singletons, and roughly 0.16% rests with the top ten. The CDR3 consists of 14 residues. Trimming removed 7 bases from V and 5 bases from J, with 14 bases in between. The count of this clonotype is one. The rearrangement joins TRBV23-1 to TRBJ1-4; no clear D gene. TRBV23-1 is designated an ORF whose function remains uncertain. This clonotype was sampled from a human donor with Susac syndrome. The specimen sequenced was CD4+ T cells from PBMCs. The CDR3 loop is CASTNLGPNEKLFF. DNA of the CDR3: TGCGCCAGCACCAATTTGGGCCCCAATGAAAAACTGTTTTTT.